These 21 T cell receptor beta chains originate from one sample sequenced in a study of cytomegalovirus exposure and HLA in healthy donors. It was with 60 Vbeta and 13 Jbeta primers that the PCR ran. The protocol was immunoSEQ multiplex PCR, while the TCRdb copy is restricted to in-frame clones and leaves out a portion. The sample holds fewer than 70,000 clones. What was sequenced was PBMCs. The source of these receptors is a woman under 30 in good health and CMV-seronegative.

The CDR3 here is CASSGSRQGSYEQYF. The CDR3 DNA follows: TGTGCCAGCAGTGGGAGCCGACAGGGTTCCTACGAGCAGTACTTC. The chain links TRBV25-1 to TRBJ2-7; 7 nucleotides align to TRBD1. The CDR3 spans 15 residues. V was clipped by 4 bases and J by 1 base; unmatched bases: 7. Per germline, CDR1 MGHDK and CDR2 SYGVNS.

The gene calls are TRBV9 and TRBJ1-2; D might be TRBD1 (5 bases). Trimming took off 2 bases at V and 8 bases at J, with 10 bases between the two ends. Germline CDR1 and CDR2: SGDLS and YYNGEE. The CDR3 extends over 12 amino acids. The CDR3 DNA reads as TGTGCCAGCAGCGTGGGGCAGGGCGGCTACACCTTC. The encoded protein is CASSVGQGGYTF.

The J gene is TRBJ1-1, the V gene TRBV27; TRBD1 might be the D (5 bases). V was trimmed by 8 bases and J by 1 base, leaving 20 bases between them. Germline CDR1 MNHEY, CDR2 SMNVEV (reference sequence). The CDR3 spans 16 residues. CDR3 residues: CASRKLDTSSNTEAFF. The CDR3, as DNA: TGTGCCAGCCGAAAACTGGACACATCTTCGAACACTGAAGCTTTCTTT.

This chain connects TRBV29-1 to TRBJ1-5, with 9 bases matching TRBD1. This CDR3 is built from 15 residues. Germline V lookup: CDR1 SQVTM, CDR2 ANQGSEA. Germline trimming cut 6 bases from V and 0 bases from J; bases unmatched to any gene: 6. CDR3 sequence reads: CSVAGTGYSNQPQHF. The CDR3 nucleotides read TGCAGCGTCGCCGGGACAGGGTATAGCAATCAGCCCCAGCATTTT. Filled out from reference TRBV29-1 and TRBJ1-5, the complete variable domain reads SAVISQKPSRDICQRGTSLTIQCQVDSQVTMMFWYRQQPGQSLTLIATANQGSEATYESGFVIDKFPISRPNLTFSTLTVSNMSPEDSSIYLCSVAGTGYSNQPQHFGDGTRLSIL.

V gene TRBV25-1 combines with J gene TRBJ1-4; 10 bases line up with TRBD1. The ends lost 2 bases at V and 6 bases at J; junction bases unmatched: 3. The CDR3 has 15 amino acids. Germline V gives CDR1 MGHDK, CDR2 SYGVNS. The CDR3 sequence is CASSEGQGVDEKLFF. The DNA for the CDR3 is TGTGCCAGCAGTGAAGGACAGGGGGTAGATGAAAAACTGTTTTTT.

The rearrangement uses TRBV9 and TRBJ1-1, with D possibly being TRBD1 (6 bases). The germline V gene has CDR1 SGDLS and CDR2 YYNGEE. CDR3 length: 14 residues. Deletions cut 4 bases from V and 3 bases from J, with 13 bases between. The chain's CDR3 is CASSSIQGYTEAFF. The CDR3 nucleotides read TGTGCCAGCAGCTCCATACAGGGCTACACTGAAGCTTTCTTT.

The genes are TRBV29-1 and TRBJ2-5; 7 bases map to TRBD2. The CDR3 spans 14 residues. Unmatched junction bases numbered 5, after V lost 4 bases and J lost 0 bases. Germline-derived CDR1 and CDR2 are SQVTM and ANQGSEA. The CDR3 coding sequence is TGCAGCGTTGCTAGCGGATCCTACCAAGAGACCCAGTACTTC. Translation: CSVASGSYQETQYF.

The J gene is TRBJ2-1, the V gene TRBV6-4; maybe TRBD2 (6 bases). The CDR3 contains 14 residues. CDR1 is MRHNA, CDR2 SNTAGT, per germline. The V and J ends lost 3 bases and 5 bases respectively, with 11 bases between them. This CDR3 is CASSEAGSNNEQFF. In DNA, the CDR3 is TGTGCCAGCAGTGAGGCGGGGAGCAACAATGAGCAGTTCTTC.

This chain links TRBV4-1 with TRBJ2-1; possible D gene TRBD2, 6 bases. Trimming stripped 0 bases from V and 10 bases from J, with 13 bases between. This CDR3 has 14 amino acids. The germline V gene encodes CDR1 MGHRA and CDR2 YSYEKL. CDR3 residues: CASSQDPGLSEQFF. In nucleotides, the CDR3 is TGCGCCAGCAGCCAAGATCCAGGACTATCCGAGCAGTTCTTC.

This rearrangement joins TRBV9 to TRBJ2-2, with TRBD1 matching 11 bases. The germline V gene encodes CDR1 SGDLS and CDR2 YYNGEE. The CDR3 is made up of 18 amino acids. V gave up 3 bases and J gave up 5 bases; unmatched junction bases: 12. Here the CDR3 reads CASSGPVIGTGGTGELFF. The CDR3, as DNA: TGTGCCAGCAGCGGACCGGTCATCGGGACAGGGGGGACCGGGGAGCTGTTTTTT.

This chain joins TRBV29-1 and TRBJ2-2; 9 bases align to TRBD1. There are 14 residues in the CDR3. Per the germline V gene, CDR1 is SQVTM and CDR2 is ANQGSEA. V dropped 7 bases and J dropped 5; count of bases not matched to a gene: 8. The CDR3, as DNA: TGCAGCGCCCGGACAGGGGATTGGACCGGGGAGCTGTTTTTT. The encoded protein is CSARTGDWTGELFF.

J is TRBJ2-1 and V is TRBV6-1, with unresolved D. The CDR3 is 13 amino acids. The germline V gene encodes CDR1 MNHNS and CDR2 SASEGT. V was trimmed by 0 bases and J by 8 bases, leaving 8 bases between them. The CDR3 is CASSEATEYEQFF. CDR3 sequence (DNA): TGTGCCAGCAGTGAAGCTACTGAATATGAGCAGTTCTTC.

The chain recombines TRBV6-1 with TRBJ1-5; the match to TRBD1 covers 7 bases. This CDR3 has 14 residues. The J segment lost 4 bases and the V segment lost 4 bases, leaving 4 bases of the junction unmatched. Germline V gene lookup returns CDR1 MNHNS and CDR2 SASEGT. Written as DNA, the CDR3 is TGTGCCAGCAGTGGTACGGGACAGAATCAGCCCCAGCATTTT. It is translated as CASSGTGQNQPQHF.

The CDR3 sequence is CASSQVPAGGETQYF. The CDR3 nucleotides are TGCGCCAGCAGCCAAGTCCCGGCGGGGGGTGAGACCCAGTACTTC. This chain connects TRBV4-1 to TRBJ2-5; 8 nucleotides match TRBD2. J lost 5 bases, V lost 1 base, and 6 bases had no gene match. The CDR3 has 15 residues. CDR1 MGHRA and CDR2 YSYEKL come from the germline V gene.

This sequence joins TRBV18 and TRBJ2-7; TRBD2 matches at 12 bases. With V trimmed by 5 bases and J by 2 bases, 10 bases remained unmatched. From germline, CDR1 is KGHSH and CDR2 LQKENI. The CDR3 is made up of 17 amino acids. CDR3 sequence reads: CASSDGSTSGGTYEQYF. The CDR3 DNA reads as TGTGCCAGCTCAGACGGGTCGACTAGCGGGGGAACCTACGAGCAGTACTTC.

The chain links TRBV5-1 to TRBJ1-2, with 7 bases matching TRBD1. Germline CDR1 is SGHRS and CDR2 is YFSETQ. V shed 4 bases and J 5 bases; nucleotides not matched to a gene: 8. The CDR3 extends over 14 amino acids. Here the CDR3 DNA reads TGCGCCAGCAGCCATGAAAGGGGGCCATATGGCTACACCTTC. Protein sequence: CASSHERGPYGYTF.

The J gene is TRBJ1-2, the V gene TRBV4-1; a possible D gene is TRBD1 (5 bases). The germline V gene has CDR1 MGHRA and CDR2 YSYEKL. The CDR3 is 17 residues long. With 3 bases removed from V and 4 bases from J, the gap between germline ends came to 21 bases. In nucleotides, the CDR3 is TGCGCCAGCAGCCACGACAGTCTTGGCCCCGTCCCCTATGGCTACACCTTC. This encodes CASSHDSLGPVPYGYTF.

The rearrangement joins TRBV30 to TRBJ1-5; D unresolved. This CDR3 region has 13 residues. The V gene lost 4 bases and the J gene lost 0 bases, with 7 bases spanning the gap. Germline V lookup: CDR1 GTSNPN, CDR2 SVGIG (reference sequence). CDR3 sequence (DNA): TGTGCCTGGAACATGTATAGCAATCAGCCCCAGCATTTT. Translated, it gives CAWNMYSNQPQHF.

This chain joins TRBV5-1 and TRBJ1-2; 8 positions agree with TRBD1. CDR3 length: 14 amino acids. CDR1 and CDR2 from the germline V gene are SGHRS and YFSETQ. The junction had 4 bases not matched to a gene; V was cut back by 2 bases and J by 4 bases. CDR3 nucleotides: TGCGCCAGCAGCTTCACAGGGGGTACCTATGGCTACACCTTC. Its protein product is CASSFTGGTYGYTF.

V usage is TRBV15 and J usage is TRBJ1-1; unclear D gene. This CDR3 has 16 amino acids. Germline values: CDR1 LNHNV, CDR2 YYDKDF (reference sequence). V shed 0 bases and J shed 1 base, with 12 bases lying between them. Here the CDR3 reads CATSRELGRSNTEAFF. CDR3 coding DNA: TGTGCCACCAGCAGAGAACTTGGCAGGTCGAACACTGAAGCTTTCTTT.

This chain joins TRBV29-1 and TRBJ2-7, with D maybe TRBD1 (5 bases). The length of the CDR3 is 14 residues. The V end lost 4 bases, the J end lost 0 bases, and 13 bases lay between the germline ends. Germline V gene data show CDR1 as SQVTM and CDR2 as ANQGSEA. The CDR3 sequence: CSVGTSTASYEQYF. The CDR3, as DNA: TGCAGCGTTGGGACATCCACAGCCTCCTACGAGCAGTACTTC.